This TCR beta chain is from a study of PD-1 blockade in classical Hodgkin lymphoma. Study outcomes and limitations: The baseline diversity of complete responders showed similarity to that of newly diagnosed patients. In newly diagnosed patients, baseline TCR diversity was reportedly below that of healthy donors. Compared with baseline, CD4+ but not CD8+ TCR diversity had risen significantly by C4D1.

TCRdb's copy holds only in-frame clones and misses some; the assay was immunoSEQ multiplex PCR. This table holds 30,000 to 40,000 clones, around 90% found once. Following autologous stem cell transplantation, relapse occurred in every patient, and exposure to brentuximab vedotin varied. Investigators isolated CD4+ T cells from thawed PBMCs through magnetic negative selection. Responses achieved at best were complete response, partial response or progressive disease. Note on this clone: Its antigen is unidentified.

The CDR3 has 15 amino acids. Germline CDR1 is ENHRY and CDR2 is SYGVKD. The germline V and J ends were trimmed by 0 bases and 4 bases, with 11 bases remaining between them. The specimen comprised CD4+ T cells from blood, sampled at baseline. This TCR came from a human donor with classical Hodgkin lymphoma. This chain uses TRBV10-3 with TRBJ2-3; D call uncertain. CDR3 protein: CAISESGVGSDTQYF. DNA of the CDR3: TGTGCCATCAGTGAGTCTGGGGTCGGCTCAGATACGCAGTATTTT.